This entry is about one T cell receptor (beta chain). What it binds is unknown. Blood replicates held 0.5 ug DNA, tumor or normal breast roughly 1.5 ug, two each. Repertoires were generated with immunoSEQ multiplex PCR, while TCRdb's copy carries only in-frame clones and drops some. This table holds about 51,000 clones, approximately 78% found once. The sample comes from a study of early stage breast cancer tumors. Turning to the study itself: ER+/PR+/HER2- status applied to about 80% of the 16 invasive breast tumors. Study findings and constraints: Tumors had roughly 2.6-fold higher T cell density than normal breast. Unsorted bulk genomic DNA sequencing lacked pairing and functional marker data.

Germline V gives CDR1 LNHDA, CDR2 SQIVND (reference sequence). Trimming stripped 2 bases from V and 2 bases from J, with 15 bases between. The CDR3 sequence is 16 residues long. Material for sequencing was blood. This sequence originates from a person aged 40 to 49 with breast cancer. The chain recombines TRBV19 with TRBJ2-5; D gene uncertain. CDR3 sequence (DNA): TGTGCCAGTAGTATAAGCCGGACCTTAATTCAAGAGACCCAGTACTTC. It yields the protein CASSISRTLIQETQYF.